These T cell receptor beta chains were read from a single sample in a study of cytomegalovirus exposure and HLA in healthy donors. The protocol was immunoSEQ multiplex PCR, while the TCRdb copy is restricted to in-frame clones and leaves out a portion. Among around 160,000 clones listed, approximately 80% were seen once. The specimen was PBMCs. These receptors came from a man between 45 and 60 years old in good health and CMV-seropositive. Each CDR3 is given with its conserved first and last residue. A D gene is named only where the DNA matches it firmly. Some rows mark clone size as missing; the rest say once, few, many or name a class of expanded clone.

D gene,J gene,clone size,V gene,CDR3 DNA,CDR3 protein
NA,TRBJ2-3,NA,TRBV15,TGTGCCACCAGCAGAGTAAAGGGGATGGCAGATACGCAGTATTTT,CATSRVKGMADTQYF
TRBD1,TRBJ2-2,NA,TRBV7-7,TGTGCCAGCAGCGCCGGGACAGTAGACACCGGGGAGCTGTTTTTT,CASSAGTVDTGELFF
NA,TRBJ1-3,NA,TRBV4-3,TGCGCCAGCAGCCAAGAGAGTGCTTCTGGAAACACCATATATTTT,CASSQESASGNTIYF
TRBD1,TRBJ1-5,few,TRBV18,TGTGCCAGCTCACTACAGGGGGCGGCTAGCAATCAGCCCCAGCATTTT,CASSLQGAASNQPQHF
NA,TRBJ2-7,NA,TRBV7-9,TGTGCCAGCAGCTTACCCACACAGGGAAAATCCTACGAGCAGTACTTC,CASSLPTQGKSYEQYF
TRBD1,TRBJ1-1,NA,TRBV7-3,TGTGCCAGCAGCCCAGGACAGGGGGTGAGATACACTGAAGCTTTCTTT,CASSPGQGVRYTEAFF
NA,TRBJ1-5,NA,TRBV5-1,TGCGCCAGCTCCCACGGCTGGGGAGGGGATCAGCCCCAGCATTTT,CASSHGWGGDQPQHF
TRBD1,TRBJ2-7,NA,TRBV2,TGTGCTACCTCCGGGACAGGAGGCTCCGAGCAGTACTTC,CATSGTGGSEQYF
TRBD2,TRBJ2-5,NA,TRBV5-1,TGCGCCAGCAGCCCTATAGCGGGGAAAGAGACCCAGTACTTC,CASSPIAGKETQYF
TRBD2,TRBJ2-7,NA,TRBV7-8,TGTGCCAACAGCTTAAGCGGGATTCCCTACGAGCAGTACTTC,CANSLSGIPYEQYF
NA,TRBJ2-5,NA,TRBV6-5,TGTGCCAGCAGTAAGACAGTCCAAGAGACCCAGTACTTC,CASSKTVQETQYF
NA,TRBJ2-2,NA,TRBV21-1,TGTGCCAGCAGCGCACAGACCTTGGGCGGGGAGCTGTTTTTT,CASSAQTLGGELFF
NA,TRBJ2-3,few,TRBV29-1,TGCAGCTCTTCGGAGGCTCTTACGCAGTATTTT,CSSSEALTQYF
NA,TRBJ2-1,NA,TRBV7-3,TGTGCCAGCAGCTCGGGCTACGCATGGGGAGCGGAGGGAGAGCAGTTCTTC,CASSSGYAWGAEGEQFF
NA,TRBJ1-5,once,TRBV7-2,TGTGCCAGCTCCCTAGTAGACAATCAGCCCCAGCATTTT,CASSLVDNQPQHF
NA,TRBJ2-4,few,TRBV4-1,TGCGCCAGCAGCCAAGATAGGGGAAACATTCAGTACTTC,CASSQDRGNIQYF
TRBD1,TRBJ1-2,few,TRBV2,TGTGCCAGCAATGGCGGGACAGGGCAAGTTGGCTACACCTTC,CASNGGTGQVGYTF
NA,TRBJ2-3,NA,TRBV7-3,TGTGCCAGCAGCTTAAGTACTACCACAGATACGCAGTATTTT,CASSLSTTTDTQYF
NA,TRBJ1-1,once,TRBV6-1,TGTGCCAGCAGTGCAACTCGGACTGTTCTAGGCACTGAAGCTTTCTTT,CASSATRTVLGTEAFF
NA,TRBJ1-1,once,TRBV30,TGTGCCTGGAGCCCGGGGGGTACTGAAGCTTTCTTT,CAWSPGGTEAFF
TRBD1,TRBJ1-4,NA,TRBV5-6,TGTGCCAGCAGCTTTTTCGCTCCGGGACAGCGTAATGAAAAACTGTTTTTT,CASSFFAPGQRNEKLFF
NA,TRBJ2-6,once,TRBV5-1,TGCGCCAGCGCGCTCGGGGGCTCTGGGGCCAACGTCCTGACTTTC,CASALGGSGANVLTF
NA,TRBJ2-3,NA,TRBV14,TGTGCCAGCAGCCCCCAGGGAAACACAGATACGCAGTATTTT,CASSPQGNTDTQYF
NA,TRBJ1-6,NA,TRBV4-3,TGCGCCAGCAGCCAAGCCTGGAGGGATTCACCCCTCCACTTT,CASSQAWRDSPLHF
TRBD1,TRBJ1-6,NA,TRBV5-1,TGCGCCAGCAGCTTGGAGGGGGCCCTCTATAATTCACCCCTCCACTTT,CASSLEGALYNSPLHF
NA,TRBJ1-6,NA,TRBV7-5,TGTGCCAGAAGCTTAGGTCAGGGATCAGATAATTCACCCCTCCACTTT,CARSLGQGSDNSPLHF
NA,TRBJ1-3,NA,TRBV11-3,TGTGCCAGCAGCCGAGAACCAGGGGCCTCTGGAAACACCATATATTTT,CASSREPGASGNTIYF
TRBD1,TRBJ2-7,NA,TRBV25-1,TGTGCCAGCGGGGGACAGGGGGGGTATTACGAGCAGTACTTC,CASGGQGGYYEQYF
TRBD1,TRBJ2-3,NA,TRBV7-9,TGTGCCAGCAGCGCTGGGACAGGGAGTAGCACAGATACGCAGTATTTT,CASSAGTGSSTDTQYF
TRBD1,TRBJ1-5,once,TRBV4-1,TGCGCCAGCAGCCCTTCCTTACAGGGGAGTCAGCCCCAGCATTTT,CASSPSLQGSQPQHF
NA,TRBJ1-1,NA,TRBV5-1,TGCGCCAGCAGCTCCGGCGGCACTGAAGCTTTCTTT,CASSSGGTEAFF
NA,TRBJ1-2,NA,TRBV6-5,TGTGCCAGCAGTTACTCAGACCGGGATTATGGCTACACCTTC,CASSYSDRDYGYTF
NA,TRBJ2-1,once,TRBV7-6,TGTGCCAGCAGCCTGTCCGGGACAGAGCAGTTCTTC,CASSLSGTEQFF
NA,TRBJ2-4,once,TRBV5-4,TGTGCCAGCAGCCTAGGCGGGGAGGTCAACATTCAGTACTTC,CASSLGGEVNIQYF
TRBD2,TRBJ2-1,NA,TRBV6-1,TGTGCCAGCCGAGGACTAGCGGGGGGGACTGAGCAGTTCTTC,CASRGLAGGTEQFF
TRBD2,TRBJ2-2,NA,TRBV19,TGTGCCAGTAGTATGGTTTCAGCGGGGGTTGGGGAGCTGTTTTTT,CASSMVSAGVGELFF
NA,TRBJ1-1,NA,TRBV6-6,TGTGCCAGCAGCGACGGGGAGAACACTGAAGCTTTCTTT,CASSDGENTEAFF
TRBD1,TRBJ1-5,NA,TRBV13,TGTGCCAGCAGCATGCAGGGGGCGAGCCAGCCCCAGCATTTT,CASSMQGASQPQHF
TRBD1,TRBJ2-2,NA,TRBV5-1,TGCGCCAGCAGCCCCCGGACAGGGAGCACCGGGGAGCTGTTTTTT,CASSPRTGSTGELFF
NA,TRBJ1-4,NA,TRBV14,TGTGCCAGCAGCCAAGTCGACCAGGGAAATGAAAAACTGTTTTTT,CASSQVDQGNEKLFF
NA,TRBJ2-1,NA,TRBV10-2,TGCGCCAGCAGTCTATACAATGAGCAGTTCTTC,CASSLYNEQFF
NA,TRBJ2-7,NA,TRBV12-1,TGTGCCAGCAGCGCCCGGGACAGGGACTCCTACGAGCAGTACTTC,CASSARDRDSYEQYF
TRBD1,TRBJ1-5,NA,TRBV28,TGTGCCAGCAGTTTAGCCTCGACAGGGATAAATCAGCCCCAGCATTTT,CASSLASTGINQPQHF
TRBD1,TRBJ2-7,NA,TRBV6-5,TGTGCCAGCAGTTACTCGTTGGACAGGGGCTACGAGCAGTACTTC,CASSYSLDRGYEQYF
NA,TRBJ2-3,few,TRBV27,TGTGCCAGCAGTTTGGCCGGCACAGATACGCAGTATTTT,CASSLAGTDTQYF
TRBD1,TRBJ2-7,NA,TRBV7-7,TGTGCTAGCAGCCGGGGGACAGGCGGCTACGAGCAGTACTTC,CASSRGTGGYEQYF
TRBD2,TRBJ2-3,NA,TRBV9,TGTGCCAGCAGCGTAGGCAGCGGGGCCAGCACAGATACGCAGTATTTT,CASSVGSGASTDTQYF
TRBD1,TRBJ1-4,NA,TRBV5-1,TGCGCCAGCAGCCCGGGACAGATAAATGAAAAACTGTTTTTT,CASSPGQINEKLFF
NA,TRBJ1-2,NA,TRBV4-1,TGCGCCAGCAGCCGGGGGGGGCTTTCAGATGGCTACACCTTC,CASSRGGLSDGYTF
NA,TRBJ1-1,once,TRBV2,TGTGCCAGCACCCCCTTACAGCACCCTGAAGCTTTCTTT,CASTPLQHPEAFF
TRBD2,TRBJ2-1,NA,TRBV5-4,TGTGCCAGCAGCAGGACTAGCGGGGGGGCCGGAAGCTACAATGAGCAGTTCTTC,CASSRTSGGAGSYNEQFF
TRBD1,TRBJ2-1,NA,TRBV12-5,TGTGCTACTCGGGACAGAACCAGGGATGAGCAGTTCTTC,CATRDRTRDEQFF
TRBD1,TRBJ1-4,NA,TRBV7-2,TGTGCCAGCAGCTTTGACAGGGTCCGCGAAAAACTGTTTTTT,CASSFDRVREKLFF
TRBD2,TRBJ2-3,NA,TRBV5-1,TGCGCCAGCAGCACGACTAGCGGGCTCACAGATACGCAGTATTTT,CASSTTSGLTDTQYF
TRBD1,TRBJ1-5,NA,TRBV11-2,TGTGCCAGCAGCCGGGACAGGGGTAATCAGCCCCAGCATTTT,CASSRDRGNQPQHF